This T cell receptor beta chain derives from a study of shared clonotypes between healthy human individuals. The wider study: Three plates each covered CD4 naive and memory; CD8 naive two, CD8 memory one. Broader study findings: When naive CD4 clonotypes were compared across four donors, about 5% were shared. Rarefaction demonstrated incomplete sorted-subset sequencing despite large depth.

Worth noting for this clone: Antigen unknown.

CDR3 length: 15 amino acids. The ends lost 1 base at V and 4 bases at J; junction bases unmatched: 3. The germline CDR1 and CDR2 sequences are MGHDK and SYGVNS. Original data processing: Filtering differed, since immunoSEQ gave only junction sequences and no quality scores. Sequenced by immunoSEQ multiplex PCR; TCRdb stores in-frame clones only, minus some. That table supplies the V and J calls and clone size; D and trimming were determined from the DNA. The sample records approximately 2,300,000 clones, around 93% being singletons. The material sequenced was naive CD4+ T cells from PBMCs. Subset meaning: CD45RA+ positively selected. The chain carries TRBV25-1 and TRBJ1-2; 10 bases are shared with TRBD1. The TCR comes from a man between 18 and 35 years old in good health. Some clones in this sample may be carry-over from other donors' samples. The DNA of the CDR3 is TGTGCCAGCAGTGAATGGGACAGGGGCGTCTATGGCTACACCTTC. Its protein is CASSEWDRGVYGYTF.